The source of this T cell receptor gamma chain is a study of γδ T cells in repeated Plasmodium falciparum infection. The CDR3 runs 17 residues. Germline values: CDR1 GITISATS, CDR2 ISYDGTV (reference sequence). Losses at the gene ends were 4 bases for V and 5 bases for J; bases not matched to a gene: 8. This clone has only a few counts. Its cognate antigen is unknown. This likely reflects a read error, since a far larger clone is one base away. Other DNA sequences in this specimen translate into the identical CDR3. Both TRG and TRD chains were sequenced from each sorted sample. TCRdb reanalysed the multiplex PCR reads via CATT. The sample gives roughly 27,000 gamma-chain clones, 3% of which show up once; roughly 30% is in the top ten. Gammadelta T cells were flow-sorted from PBMC into Vgamma9/Vdelta2+ and Vdelta2-negative populations for bulk analysis. Regarding the study as a whole: Vdelta2-negative gammadelta repertoires appeared less diverse and less shared in Malian than Australian children.

The sample taken for sequencing was gamma-delta T cells from blood. The V call is TRGV9, the J call TRGJP. TCRdb is silent on the J gene; assignment here came from matching the DNA to germline. This sequence was found in a pool of human donors (malaria-infected and uninfected, not separated). In DNA, the CDR3 is TGTGCCTTGTGGGACGCAAGGGAAGAGTTGGGCAAAAAAATCAAGGTATTT. This encodes CALWDAREELGKKIKVF.